These T cell receptor beta chains were read from a single sample in a study of cytotoxic CD8 clonotypes in ibrutinib-treated CLL. Data came from immunoSEQ multiplex PCR; TCRdb stores just in-frame clones and leaves some out. Of 150,000 to 200,000 clones listed, about four fifths are singletons. The material was PBMCs, obtained after 12 months of ibrutinib treatment. The source is a human donor with chronic lymphocytic leukemia. CDR3s include the opening cysteine and the closing phenylalanine or tryptophan. D genes are given only for firm matches. Clone size is given for some rows only: seen once, a few or many times, or a class if the clone is expanded.

NA	NA	TRBJ2-2	TRBV5-1	TGCGCCAGCAGCTTAGCAGCTAACACCGGGGAGCTGTTTTTT	CASSLAANTGELFF
TRBD1	NA	TRBJ2-4	TRBV5-1	TGCGCCAGCAGCTTGGGACAGGGGAACATTCAGTACTTC	CASSLGQGNIQYF
NA	NA	TRBJ2-7	TRBV19	TGTGCCAGTAGTAGGGGACACCCGCCCGAAGAGCAGTACTTC	CASSRGHPPEEQYF
NA	NA	TRBJ1-4	TRBV7-9	TGTGCCAGCAGCCTGGACAGATCCTATGAAAAACTGTTTTTT	CASSLDRSYEKLFF
TRBD1	NA	TRBJ2-7	TRBV27	TGTGCCAGCAGTCGACAGGGTTCAGGCGAGCAGTACTTC	CASSRQGSGEQYF
NA	few	TRBJ1-2	TRBV7-2	TGTGCCAGCAGCTTTGGGACCTATGGCTACACCTTC	CASSFGTYGYTF
NA	NA	TRBJ1-4	TRBV13	TGTGCCAGTTCGAATTTAAATGAAAAACTGTTTTTT	CASSNLNEKLFF
NA	NA	TRBJ2-2	TRBV15	TGTGCCACCAGCACCCCGGGGAGTTCCACCGGGGAGCTGTTTTTT	CATSTPGSSTGELFF
TRBD1	NA	TRBJ1-3	TRBV29-1	TGCAGCGCCCAAGGGGGCAGGCTGAGCTCTGGAAACACCATATATTTT	CSAQGGRLSSGNTIYF
NA	NA	TRBJ1-5	TRBV4-3	TGCGCCAGCAGCCGATCCCTCGGCGGAAGCAATCAGCCCCAGCATTTT	CASSRSLGGSNQPQHF
TRBD1	NA	TRBJ1-3	TRBV29-1	TGCAGCGTTAAGACAGGGGGCTTAACTGGAAACACCATATATTTT	CSVKTGGLTGNTIYF
TRBD1	few	TRBJ1-1	TRBV18	TGTGCCAGCTCACCACGTCCGGACAGGGGCACTGAAGCTTTCTTT	CASSPRPDRGTEAFF
NA	NA	TRBJ1-3	TRBV7-9	TGTGCCAGCAGCAGACCAGGACCGGCTAATAGAAACACCATATATTTT	CASSRPGPANRNTIYF
NA	NA	TRBJ2-7	TRBV28	TGTGCCAGCAGTGCTATCGATAGTACATACGAGCAGTACTTC	CASSAIDSTYEQYF
NA	NA	TRBJ2-5	TRBV9	TGTGCCAGCAGCGTAGCTCCGGCAGAACAAGAGACCCAGTACTTC	CASSVAPAEQETQYF
TRBD2	NA	TRBJ2-7	TRBV5-5	TGTGCCAGCAGCTTGGCGCCTACTAGCGGGTTCCCCTACGAGCAGTACTTC	CASSLAPTSGFPYEQYF
TRBD1	NA	TRBJ1-2	TRBV6-6	TGTGCCACCCGACAGGGGGGAGGCTACACCTTC	CATRQGGGYTF
TRBD1	few	TRBJ1-3	TRBV5-1	TGCGCCAGCAGCAGTGGACAGGGAACTGGAAACACCATATATTTT	CASSSGQGTGNTIYF
TRBD2	few	TRBJ2-5	TRBV11-2	TGTGCCAGCAGCTTAGGGGGGAGGGGTGGAGAGACCCAGTACTTC	CASSLGGRGGETQYF
NA	NA	TRBJ1-2	TRBV6-6	TGTGCCAGCAGTTACTCCCGCGCGGATAACTATGGCTACACCTTC	CASSYSRADNYGYTF
NA	NA	TRBJ2-7	TRBV7-9	TGTGCCAGCAGCTTAAGCGGCGGATACGAGCAGTACTTC	CASSLSGGYEQYF
NA	NA	TRBJ2-7	TRBV11-3	TGTGCCAGCAGCGCAAGGACATCGGACGAGCAGTACTTC	CASSARTSDEQYF
NA	NA	TRBJ2-1	TRBV7-2	TGTGCCAGCAGCAAAGCGGCCGGCCCCAATGAGCAGTTCTTC	CASSKAAGPNEQFF
TRBD2	NA	TRBJ2-5	TRBV2	TGTGCCAGCAGTCTATCACTAGCGGGAGGGTTAGGAGAGACCCAGTACTTC	CASSLSLAGGLGETQYF
TRBD1	once	TRBJ1-2	TRBV4-1	TGCGCCAGCAGCCCCCCCGGGACAGGCTATGGCTACACCTTC	CASSPPGTGYGYTF
TRBD2	NA	TRBJ2-7	TRBV5-4	TGTGCCAGCAGCGGCAAGCGGGAGGGCCTAGACGAGCAGTACTTC	CASSGKREGLDEQYF
TRBD2	NA	TRBJ2-3	TRBV7-7	TGTGCCAGCAGCCGCGGGGGGATTGGTACAGATACGCAGTATTTT	CASSRGGIGTDTQYF
TRBD1	NA	TRBJ1-1	TRBV19	TGTGCCAGTAGTATATTTAACCCTTCCGCCGGGACAGGTCTTGGGGAAGCTTTCTTT	CASSIFNPSAGTGLGEAFF
NA	NA	TRBJ1-1	TRBV18	TGTGCCAGCTCACCGAACCGGGACAACACTGAAGCTTTCTTT	CASSPNRDNTEAFF
NA	NA	TRBJ2-7	TRBV4-3	TGCGCCAGCAGCCAAGACCATCGCGACAGGAGCTACGAGCAGTACTTC	CASSQDHRDRSYEQYF